This TCR beta chain derives from a study of liver allograft versus peripheral blood T cells. Study at large: Transplanted livers held T cell receptor repertoires, and these were compared with repertoires in recipients' peripheral blood. Study observations and caveats: Reportedly, the T cell receptor repertoires inside liver allografts were not the same as those in peripheral blood.

One entry per CDR3 protein, called by TCRdb with MiXCR from the reads. The sample includes around 8,600 distinct CDR3 sequences, around a fifth of them seen just once. This clonotype is judged medium-sized. Its antigen is as yet unknown. The sequence derives from a human patient who had a liver transplant. These T cells may partly come from the graft donor.

DNA for the CDR3: TGCAGCGTCCAGGGGGACTATGGCTACACCTTC. Protein sequence: CSVQGDYGYTF. The chain is built from TRBV29-1 and TRBJ1-2, with 7 bases lining up with TRBD1. The J segment lost 3 bases and the V segment lost 6 bases, leaving 1 base of the junction unmatched. This CDR3 spans 11 amino acids. In germline, CDR1 is SQVTM, CDR2 ANQGSEA.